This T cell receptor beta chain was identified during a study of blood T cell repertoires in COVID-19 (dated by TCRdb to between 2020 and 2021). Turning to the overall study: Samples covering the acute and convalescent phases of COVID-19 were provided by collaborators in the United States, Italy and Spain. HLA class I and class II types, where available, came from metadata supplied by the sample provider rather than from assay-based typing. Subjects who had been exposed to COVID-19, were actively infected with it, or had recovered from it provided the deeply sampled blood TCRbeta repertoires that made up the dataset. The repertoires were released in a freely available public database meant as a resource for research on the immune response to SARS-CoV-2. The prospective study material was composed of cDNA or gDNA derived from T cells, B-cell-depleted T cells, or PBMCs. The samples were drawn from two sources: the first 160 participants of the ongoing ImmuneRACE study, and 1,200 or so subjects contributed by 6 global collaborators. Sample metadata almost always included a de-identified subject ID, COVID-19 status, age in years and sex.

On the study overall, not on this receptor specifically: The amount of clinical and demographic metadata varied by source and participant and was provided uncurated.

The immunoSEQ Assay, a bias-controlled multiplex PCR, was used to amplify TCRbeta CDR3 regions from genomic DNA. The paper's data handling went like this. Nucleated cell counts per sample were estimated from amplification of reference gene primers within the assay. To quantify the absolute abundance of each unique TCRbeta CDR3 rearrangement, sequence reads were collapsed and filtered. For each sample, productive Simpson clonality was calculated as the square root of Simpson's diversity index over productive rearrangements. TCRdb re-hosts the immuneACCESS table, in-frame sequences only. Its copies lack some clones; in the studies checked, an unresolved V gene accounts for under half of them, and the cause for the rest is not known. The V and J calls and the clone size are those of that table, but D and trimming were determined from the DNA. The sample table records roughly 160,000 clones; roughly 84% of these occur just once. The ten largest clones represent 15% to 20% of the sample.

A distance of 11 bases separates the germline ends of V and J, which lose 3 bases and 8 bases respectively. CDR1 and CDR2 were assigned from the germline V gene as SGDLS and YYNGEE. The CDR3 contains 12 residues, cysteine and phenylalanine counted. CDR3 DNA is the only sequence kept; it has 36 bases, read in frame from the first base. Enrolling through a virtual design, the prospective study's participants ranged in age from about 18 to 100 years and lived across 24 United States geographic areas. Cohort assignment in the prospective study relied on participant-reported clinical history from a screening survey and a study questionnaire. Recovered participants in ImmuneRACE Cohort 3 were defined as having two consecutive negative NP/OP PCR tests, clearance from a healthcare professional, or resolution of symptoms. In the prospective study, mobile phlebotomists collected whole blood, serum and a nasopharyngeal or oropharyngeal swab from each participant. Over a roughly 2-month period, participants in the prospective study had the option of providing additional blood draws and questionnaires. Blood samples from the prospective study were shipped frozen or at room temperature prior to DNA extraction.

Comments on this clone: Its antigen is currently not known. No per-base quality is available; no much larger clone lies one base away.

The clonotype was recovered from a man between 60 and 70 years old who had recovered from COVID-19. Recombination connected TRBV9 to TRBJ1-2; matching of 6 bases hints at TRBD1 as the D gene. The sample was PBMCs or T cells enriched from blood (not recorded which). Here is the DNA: TGTGCCAGCAGCGACAGGGTAAACGGCTACACCTTC. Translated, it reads CASSDRVNGYTF. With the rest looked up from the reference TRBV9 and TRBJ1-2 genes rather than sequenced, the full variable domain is DSGVTQTPKHLITATGQRVTLRCSPRSGDLSVYWYQQSLDQGLQFLIQYYNGEERAKGNILERFSAQQFPDLHSELNLSSLELGDSALYFCASSDRVNGYTFGSGTRLTVV.